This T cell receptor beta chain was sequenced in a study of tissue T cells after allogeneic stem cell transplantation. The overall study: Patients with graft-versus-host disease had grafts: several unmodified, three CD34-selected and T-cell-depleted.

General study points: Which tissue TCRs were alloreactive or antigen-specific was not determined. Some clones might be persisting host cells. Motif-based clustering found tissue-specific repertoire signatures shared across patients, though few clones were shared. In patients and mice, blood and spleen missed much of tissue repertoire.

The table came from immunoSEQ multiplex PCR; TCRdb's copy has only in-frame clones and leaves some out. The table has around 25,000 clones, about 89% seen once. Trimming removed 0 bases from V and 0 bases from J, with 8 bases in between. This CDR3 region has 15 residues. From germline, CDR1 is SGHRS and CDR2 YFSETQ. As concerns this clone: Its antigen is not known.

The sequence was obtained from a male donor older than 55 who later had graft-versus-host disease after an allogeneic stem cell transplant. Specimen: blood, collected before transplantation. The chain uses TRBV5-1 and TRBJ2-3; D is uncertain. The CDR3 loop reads CASSLVSTSTDTQYF. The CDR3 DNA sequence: TGCGCCAGCAGCTTGGTTTCTACTAGCACAGATACGCAGTATTTT.